Listed below are T cell receptor beta chains from one sample, sequenced in a study of blood T cell repertoires in COVID-19. TCRdb's table, derived via immunoSEQ multiplex PCR, lists solely in-frame clones and lacks some. Among approximately 68,000 clones listed, approximately 80% were seen once. The sequenced sample consisted of peripheral blood. These receptors all come from an elderly man with active COVID-19. Both conserved end residues are trimmed from each CDR3.

j_call v_call cdr3_aa
TRBJ1-1 TRBV5-5 ASSLVSSLYTRTEAF
TRBJ2-7 TRBV20-1 SASKVSPGSSEQY
TRBJ1-4 TRBV2 ASRTWTGTNEKLF
TRBJ2-7 TRBV6-5 ATSRETNYEQY
TRBJ2-5 TRBV6-5 ASTRGGVRETQY
TRBJ1-3 TRBV14 ASSRDRGRRNTIY
TRBJ2-1 TRBV18 ASSPSGISYNEQF
TRBJ1-4 TRBV5-5 ASSFLQGREKLF
TRBJ2-3 TRBV5-1 ASSWGTGQSGDTQY
TRBJ2-3 TRBV6-5 ASSYSGSSTDTQY
TRBJ2-2 TRBV5-1 ASSTPWTGSGTGELF
TRBJ2-1 TRBV7-2 ASSLDGTAYNEQF
TRBJ1-3 TRBV21-1 ASSKTKDLDRSLISGNTIY
TRBJ2-2 TRBV6-6 ASRPGLAVTGELF
TRBJ1-6 TRBV18 ASSRDSQNSPLH
TRBJ2-3 TRBV7-2 ASSLGLAGGNTDTQY
TRBJ1-2 TRBV9 ASSVANLPYT
TRBJ2-5 TRBV9 ASSVVAGGVETQY
TRBJ1-3 TRBV6-6 ASRGDRVPGNTIY
TRBJ2-5 TRBV30 ALDSTSQETQY
TRBJ1-3 TRBV6-5 ASSYRDRGNTIY
TRBJ1-1 TRBV5-1 ASSLGATGVETEAF
TRBJ2-1 TRBV7-6 ASSSGERDNEQF
TRBJ2-1 TRBV6-6 ASSTRFNEQF
TRBJ1-2 TRBV3-1/TRBV3-2 ASSQDQVAGIYGYT